These T cell receptor beta chains were read from a single sample in a study of blood T cell repertoires in COVID-19. The data were produced by immunoSEQ multiplex PCR, yet TCRdb's version contains in-frame clones alone and is incomplete. The table lists over 150,000 clones, approximately 78% of them singletons. The sample was peripheral blood. Receptors originate from an elderly man with acute or convalescent COVID-19. The CDR3 runs from the conserved cysteine through the conserved F or W. D genes are given only for firm matches. Size values are once, few and many counts, or a class for expanded clones, and some rows have none.

d_call j_call v_call clone_size cdr3_aa cdr3_nt
- TRBJ2-7 TRBV12-3/TRBV12-4 - CASSLPGYEQYF TGTGCCAGCAGTTTGCCGGGCTACGAGCAGTACTTC
- TRBJ1-2 TRBV11-2 - CASSLDRNSNYGYTF TGTGCCAGCAGCTTAGACAGGAATTCGAACTATGGCTACACCTTC
- TRBJ1-5 TRBV6-2/TRBV6-3 - CASSYSREPQPQHF TGTGCCAGCAGTTACTCCAGGGAACCTCAGCCCCAGCATTTT
TRBD2 TRBJ2-1 TRBV19 - CASSIAGGLNEQFF TGTGCCAGTAGTATAGCGGGGGGGCTCAATGAGCAGTTCTTC
- TRBJ1-2 TRBV4-3 - CASSQDSGDGRGANYGYTF TGCGCCAGCAGCCAAGATTCGGGGGACGGCCGAGGAGCTAACTATGGCTACACCTTC
TRBD1 TRBJ2-1 TRBV7-2 - CASSRSIRDRWRNEQFF TGTGCCAGCAGCCGTTCGATCCGGGACAGGTGGAGAAATGAGCAGTTCTTC
- TRBJ1-6 TRBV21-1 - CASSLRTGGGISPLHF TGTGCCAGCAGCCTCAGGACAGGGGGTGGAATTTCACCCCTCCACTTT
TRBD2 TRBJ2-5 TRBV5-8 - CASSPMGRGVEETQYF TGTGCCAGCAGCCCGATGGGGCGGGGGGTGGAAGAGACCCAGTACTTC
TRBD2 TRBJ2-5 TRBV6-5 - CASSSSGGRRETQYF TGTGCCAGCAGTTCTAGCGGGGGGAGGCGAGAGACCCAGTACTTC
- TRBJ2-2 TRBV7-7 - CASSLVDSATGELFF TGTGCCAGCAGCTTAGTGGACAGCGCCACCGGGGAGCTGTTTTTT
TRBD1 TRBJ1-1 TRBV6-5 few CASRGQGGEAFF TGTGCCAGCAGGGGACAGGGAGGGGAAGCTTTCTTT
- TRBJ2-3 TRBV21-1 once CASSKAGLRGRADTQYF TGTGCCAGCAGCAAAGCGGGCCTGCGGGGGCGCGCAGATACGCAGTATTTT
- TRBJ1-1 TRBV5-8 - CASSHEVPLVGTEAFF TGTGCCAGCAGCCATGAGGTACCCCTAGTCGGCACTGAAGCTTTCTTT
- TRBJ1-5 TRBV6-2/TRBV6-3 - CASSISGFSNQPQHF TGTGCCAGCAGTATCTCTGGCTTTAGCAATCAGCCCCAGCATTTT
TRBD1 TRBJ2-1 TRBV3-1/TRBV3-2 - CASSLGQGSRGEQFF TGTGCCAGCAGCCTGGGACAGGGAAGCAGGGGTGAGCAGTTCTTC
TRBD2 TRBJ2-5 TRBV2 few CASALGLVGSETQYF TGTGCCAGCGCCTTGGGACTAGTGGGTTCTGAGACCCAGTACTTC
- TRBJ1-4 TRBV7-9 - CASSQSGMREKLFF TGTGCCAGCAGTCAATCGGGTATGAGGGAAAAACTGTTTTTT
TRBD1 TRBJ1-5 TRBV18 once CASSEQGGDQPQHF TGTGCCAGCAGTGAACAGGGGGGTGATCAGCCCCAGCATTTT
TRBD2 TRBJ2-3 TRBV5-1 - CASSPYRTSGGVVADTQYF TGCGCCAGCAGCCCCTACCGGACTAGCGGGGGGGTAGTGGCAGATACGCAGTATTTT
TRBD2 TRBJ2-2 TRBV6-1 - CASSEAWGLRGGDGELFF TGTGCCAGCAGTGAAGCATGGGGTTTGCGGGGGGGCGACGGGGAGCTGTTTTTT
- TRBJ1-1 TRBV5-1 - CASSLNMNTEAFF TGCGCCAGCAGCTTAAATATGAACACTGAAGCTTTCTTT
- TRBJ2-2 TRBV5-1 - CASSQQGTGELFF TGCGCCAGCAGCCAACAGGGAACCGGGGAGCTGTTTTTT